These 16 T cell receptor beta chains came from one sample sequenced in a study of type 1 regulatory T cells. One entry per CDR3 protein, called by TCRdb with MiXCR from the reads. In the table there are 13,000 to 15,000 distinct CDR3 sequences, roughly 13% of which are singletons. These receptors have no known antigen. Specimen: cultured T cells, either the whole culture or a sorted T cell fraction (not recorded which). These receptors all stem from a human donor in good health.

The chain is built from TRBV4-3 and TRBJ2-4; possibly TRBD1 for D (5 bases). From germline, CDR1 is LGHNA and CDR2 YSLEER. V was pared by 4 bases and J by 10 bases, with 14 bases between. CDR3 size: 13 residues. The CDR3 coding sequence is TGCGCCAGCAGCCCCGGGCCCCCAGGGATTCAGTACTTC. Translated, it gives CASSPGPPGIQYF.

Concerning this clonotype: A clone one base away is much larger, so this may be a read error. The CDR3: CASSLRMYIGELFF. The CDR3 DNA follows: TGTGCCAGCAGCTTACGGATGTACATCGGGGAGCTGTTTTTT. The chain has TRBV11-3 and TRBJ2-2; D is ambiguous. Germline V CDR1 and CDR2: SGHNT, YENEEA. This CDR3 spans 14 amino acids. V was shortened by 2 bases and J by 7 bases, with 11 bases between the two germline ends.

Concerning this clonotype itself: Possible read error: a much larger clone is one base away. The chain recombines TRBV24-1 with TRBJ2-1; 13 bases map to TRBD2. The germline gives CDR1 KGHDR, CDR2 SFDVKD. V was pared by 4 bases and J by 6 bases, with 8 bases of the junction left unmatched. The CDR3 sequence is 17 residues long. CDR3 nucleotides: TGTGCCACCAGTGAGAGCGGGGGACTAGCGGGAAGCAATGAGCAGTTCTTC. Its protein product is CATSESGGLAGSNEQFF.

By frequency in the sample, this clonotype is medium-sized (0.01 to 0.1%). This chain joins TRBV20-1 and TRBJ1-3; the match to TRBD1 covers 7 bases. This CDR3 is 14 amino acids long. Germline-derived CDR1 and CDR2 are DFQATT and SNEGSKA (reference sequence). The DNA of the CDR3 is TGCAGCTACCAGAGGCCAGGGGGGGGAAACACCATATATTTT. Protein: CSYQRPGGGNTIYF.

Relative to its sample, this clonotype is large. The CDR3 nucleotides are TGTGCCACCAGTGATTTCTCAGCGACCCAAGATACGCAGTATTTT. It codes for CATSDFSATQDTQYF. The chain links TRBV24-1 to TRBJ2-3; the D is unclear. Trimming removed 1 base at V and 5 bases at J, with 12 bases between. Germline CDR1 reads KGHDR; CDR2 reads SFDVKD. There are 15 residues in the CDR3.

The V call is TRBV25-1, the J call TRBJ2-4; 7 bases are a match to TRBD1. Germline CDR1 MGHDK, CDR2 SYGVNS. V dropped 6 bases and J dropped 12; count of bases not matched to a gene: 2. This CDR3 region has 10 residues. CDR3 sequence (DNA): TGTGCCAGCAGAGGGGACAGTCAGTACTTC. Protein sequence: CASRGDSQYF.

This clonotype has only a few counts. V and J are TRBV3-1 and TRBJ1-2, with D perhaps TRBD1 (5 bases). The CDR3 covers 15 residues. Between the trimmed V and J ends, which lost 1 base and 3 bases, there was a span of 12 bases. Per germline, CDR1 LGHDT and CDR2 YNNKEL (reference sequence). CDR3 nucleotides: TGTGCCAGCAGCCAAGTGGGCAGGGATGACTATGGCTACACCTTC. Translating gives CASSQVGRDDYGYTF.

CDR3 DNA sequence: TGTGCCAGCAGCCAAGGGGGTCAACCCTACGAGCAGTACTTC. Amino acids: CASSQGGQPYEQYF. The chain recombines TRBV3-1 with TRBJ2-7; D is unclear. Germline V lookup: CDR1 LGHDT, CDR2 YNNKEL (reference sequence). Between the trimmed V and J ends, which lost 1 base and 2 bases, there was a span of 9 bases. This CDR3 is 14 amino acids long.

This clonotype is judged medium-sized. The chain combines TRBV7-3 with TRBJ1-2; 9 bases agree with TRBD1. This CDR3 spans 15 amino acids. Germline V gene sequence: CDR1 SGHTA, CDR2 FQGTGA. Unmatched junction bases numbered 6, after V lost 3 bases and J lost 4 bases. DNA for the CDR3: TGTGCCAGCAGCTTTACAGGGGGCAGGAGCTATGGCTACACCTTC. As protein: CASSFTGGRSYGYTF.

This clonotype was found many times. The V gene is TRBV7-2, the J gene TRBJ2-7; D call uncertain. Per germline, CDR1 SGHTA and CDR2 FQGNSA. V dropped 1 base and J dropped 3 bases, with 13 bases sitting between them. The CDR3 runs to 15 residues. The CDR3 DNA reads TGTGCCAGCAGCTTAGTGGTCTCGAGCGTCTACGAGCAGTACTTC. Its translation: CASSLVVSSVYEQYF.

This clonotype turned up a few times. The chain is built from TRBV28 and TRBJ1-1; D gene unclear. V was cut by 0 bases and J by 6 bases, with 8 bases left in between. CDR1 MDHEN and CDR2 SYDVKM come from the germline V gene. The CDR3 contains 13 residues. The CDR3 sequence: CASSLWATSEAFF. Written as DNA, the CDR3 is TGTGCCAGCAGTTTATGGGCGACGTCTGAAGCTTTCTTT.

At least ten counts were recorded for this clonotype. This chain uses TRBV5-1 with TRBJ1-5; the D is unclear. Trimming took off 0 bases at V and 2 bases at J, with 9 bases between the two ends. Germline lookup yields CDR1 SGHRS and CDR2 YFSETQ. CDR3 length: 15 residues. CDR3 region: CASSLGQNGNQPQHF. The CDR3 nucleotides read TGCGCCAGCAGCTTGGGACAAAACGGCAATCAGCCCCAGCATTTT.

This clonotype was found many times. The CDR3 sequence is CASSPRQGHTQYF. Here the CDR3 DNA reads TGTGCCAGCTCACCACGTCAGGGTCATACGCAGTATTTT. This chain connects TRBV18 to TRBJ2-3, with D perhaps TRBD1 (5 bases). Germline values: CDR1 KGHSH, CDR2 LQKENI. CDR3 length: 13 amino acids. The V gene lost 1 base and the J gene lost 7 bases, with 9 bases spanning the gap.

This clonotype was seen repeatedly, ten times or more. The chain is built from TRBV7-2 and TRBJ2-4, with D tentatively TRBD2 (6 bases). V lost 5 bases and J lost 3, with 17 bases in between. The CDR3 consists of 16 residues. Germline CDR1 reads SGHTA; CDR2 reads FQGNSA. CDR3: CASSPDLQGGKNIQYF. DNA for the CDR3: TGTGCCAGCAGCCCCGACCTTCAGGGAGGCAAAAACATTCAGTACTTC. The full variable domain, in which reference TRBV7-2 and TRBJ2-4 provide the parts outside the CDR3, is GAGVSQSPSNKVTEKGKDVELRCDPISGHTALYWYRQSLGQGLEFLIYFQGNSAPDKSGLPSDRFSAERTGGSVSTLTIQRTQQEDSAVYLCASSPDLQGGKNIQYFGAGTRLSVL.

As regards this clonotype: The junction does not match germline at one end; this may be a read error. V is TRBV20-1 and J is TRBJ1-5; weak D call: TRBD1 (6 bases). Germline assignment: CDR1 DFQATT and CDR2 SNEGSKA (reference sequence). The CDR3 spans 12 residues. The CDR3 is CSAREGGQLQHF. The DNA for the CDR3 is TGCAGTGCTAGAGAAGGGGGTCAGCTCCAGCATTTT.

In regard to this clonotype: One end of the junction varies from germline; a read error may be responsible. This chain connects TRBV20-1 to TRBJ2-3; maybe TRBD2 (5 bases). The CDR3 runs to 15 residues. CDR1 is DFQATT, CDR2 SNEGSKA, per germline (reference sequence). The CDR3 protein is CSGALASPSTDTRYF. CDR3 in DNA: TGCAGTGGCGCATTAGCGTCGCCTAGCACAGATACGCGGTATTTT.